Ten or more counts support the clone carrying this T cell receptor (beta chain). The target antigen is unknown. This entry belongs to a study of metastatic and nonmetastatic thyroid tumors. Using MiXCR, TCRdb reanalyzed the PCR reads. This table has about 53,000 clones, around 20% appearing once. Study outcomes and limitations: The study reportedly found significantly higher TCR beta diversity in malignant thyroid tumors than benign nodules, in blood and tumor.

All patients reached thyroid surgery having received no treatment beforehand. This TCR came from a female donor with papillary thyroid cancer or a benign thyroid nodule (not recorded which). Some clones in this sample may be carry-over from other donors' samples. Sequencing was performed on blood.

The CDR3 spells CASSLKDREKLFF. DNA of the CDR3: TGCGCCAGCAGCTTAAAGGACAGGGAAAAACTGTTTTTT. The chain joins TRBV5-1 to TRBJ1-4; TRBD1 aligns across 7 bases. V shed 2 bases, J shed 8 bases, and the junction held 3 bases outside the gene matches. The CDR3 covers 13 residues. Per germline, CDR1 SGHRS and CDR2 YFSETQ. Variable domain in full (rest from reference TRBV5-1 and TRBJ1-4): KAGVTQTPRYLIKTRGQQVTLSCSPISGHRSVSWYQQTPGQGLQFLFEYFSETQRNKGNFPGRFSGRQFSNSRSEMNVSTLELGDSALYLCASSLKDREKLFFGSGTQLSVL.